This TCR beta chain was sequenced in a study of blood T cell repertoires in COVID-19. The wider study: From T cells, B-cell-depleted T cells, or PBMCs came the material, which was cDNA or gDNA.

Using immunoSEQ multiplex PCR, the repertoire was profiled, and TCRdb retains in-frame clones only, with some absent. The table lists 200,000 or so clones, about nine tenths of them singletons. There are 16 residues in the CDR3. Germline V CDR1 and CDR2: MNHEY, SMNVEV (reference sequence). J lost 5 bases, V lost 6 bases, and 10 bases had no gene match. Researchers sorted participants into cohorts using their self-reported clinical history. Cohort 3 recovered donors had two negative PCRs, clearance, or symptom resolution. Sequenced input: PBMCs or T cells enriched from blood (not recorded which). This clonotype was sampled from a young woman who had recovered from COVID-19. The chain links TRBV27 to TRBJ2-2, with 9 bases aligning to TRBD1. In DNA, the CDR3 is TGTGCCAGCAGCCGGGACAGGGTAAGAGAAACCGGGGAGCTGTTTTTT. Protein product: CASSRDRVRETGELFF.